Following are 17 T cell receptor beta chains from one sample sequenced in a study of T cell changes during pregnancy in multiple sclerosis. Measured with immunoSEQ multiplex PCR; TCRdb has only the in-frame clones, and not every one. Among approximately 44,000 clones listed, 90% were seen once. The sequences come from CD4+ T cells from peripheral blood mononuclear cells, collected before pregnancy. The receptor set was obtained from a female donor with multiple sclerosis, enrolled in a pregnancy study.

V usage is TRBV5-1 and J usage is TRBJ2-3, with 9 bases that match TRBD1. The CDR3 is 14 residues long. CDR1 is SGHRS and CDR2 is YFSETQ in the germline V gene. Losses at the gene ends were 4 bases for V and 4 bases for J; bases not matched to a gene: 4. The CDR3 spells CASSRDRVADTQYF. CDR3 sequence (DNA): TGCGCCAGCAGCAGGGACAGGGTGGCAGATACGCAGTATTTT. Based on the CDR3 plus reference TRBV5-1 and TRBJ2-3, the full variable domain is KAGVTQTPRYLIKTRGQQVTLSCSPISGHRSVSWYQQTPGQGLQFLFEYFSETQRNKGNFPGRFSGRQFSNSRSEMNVSTLELGDSALYLCASSRDRVADTQYFGPGTRLTVL.

The chain carries TRBV28 and TRBJ2-7; weak D call: TRBD1 (6 bases). This CDR3 is built from 13 residues. Germline CDR1 MDHEN, CDR2 SYDVKM. V gave up 6 bases and J gave up 2 bases, with 11 bases separating them. This CDR3 reads CASRVDSTYEQYF. In DNA form, the CDR3 reads TGTGCCAGCAGGGTGGACAGTACCTACGAGCAGTACTTC.

The rearrangement joins TRBV7-9 to TRBJ2-7, with D perhaps matching TRBD1 (6 bases). Deletions cut 4 bases from V and 6 bases from J, with 22 bases between. This CDR3 spans 16 amino acids. CDR1 SEHNR and CDR2 FQNEAQ come from the germline V gene (reference sequence). Here the CDR3 DNA reads TGTGCCAGCAGCTCGTCCGGGACAATTGCGCCCGGCGAGCAGTACTTC. Translated, it gives CASSSSGTIAPGEQYF.

The chain has TRBV9 and TRBJ2-3, with 15 bases fitting TRBD2. The CDR3 has 18 amino acids. Unmatched junction bases numbered 5, after V lost 3 bases and J lost 0 bases. Germline CDR1 is SGDLS and CDR2 is YYNGEE. CDR3 sequence (DNA): TGTGCCAGCAGCGGGGGACTAGCGGGGGGTTTGAGCACAGATACGCAGTATTTT. Translating gives CASSGGLAGGLSTDTQYF.

V is TRBV20-1 and J is TRBJ1-4; D is possibly TRBD1 (6 bases). Germline CDR1 DFQATT, CDR2 SNEGSKA (reference sequence). The CDR3 is 11 residues long. V gave up 6 bases and J gave up 11 bases, with 13 bases separating them. The CDR3 region has the DNA TGCAGTGCCCCCAGACAGGCGAAACTGTTTTTT. It specifies CSAPRQAKLFF.

The chain links TRBV4-1 to TRBJ2-1; D is perhaps TRBD2 (5 bases). V lost 5 bases and J 0 bases, leaving 32 bases between the germline ends. Germline V lookup: CDR1 MGHRA, CDR2 YSYEKL. The CDR3 runs 22 residues. The CDR3 here is CASSSIGSSDSWYRSSYNEQFF. DNA for the CDR3: TGCGCCAGCAGCTCCATAGGGTCCTCGGACTCCTGGTATAGGAGCTCCTACAATGAGCAGTTCTTC.

CDR3 region: CASSPRRQQPQHF. Written as DNA, the CDR3 is TGTGCCAGCAGCCCTCGGCGACAACAGCCCCAGCATTTT. This sequence joins TRBV7-6 and TRBJ1-5; D remains ambiguous. CDR1 is SGHVS, CDR2 FNYEAQ, per germline. V gave up 5 bases and J gave up 7 bases, with 12 bases separating them. The CDR3 is made up of 13 amino acids.

The V gene is TRBV4-1, the J gene TRBJ2-3; 7 bases are shared with TRBD2. Looked up from germline, CDR1 is MGHRA and CDR2 is YSYEKL. The CDR3 length is 17 residues. The V segment lost 1 base and the J segment 5 bases; nucleotides outside the gene matches: 12. This CDR3 reads CASSQGKASGLVDTQYF. The CDR3 nucleotides are TGCGCCAGCAGCCAAGGTAAGGCTAGCGGCCTGGTAGATACGCAGTATTTT.

This chain uses TRBV7-2 with TRBJ1-6; D remains unclear. The V end was cut by 1 base, the J end by 10 bases, with 17 bases between. CDR3 length: 16 residues. Germline CDR1 reads SGHTA; CDR2 reads FQGNSA. The CDR3 loop is CASSLGAKTVQSPLHF. The CDR3 region has the DNA TGTGCCAGCAGCTTAGGCGCCAAAACTGTTCAATCACCCCTCCACTTT.

The chain employs TRBV15 and TRBJ2-1, with 11 positions matching TRBD2. Germline V gene lookup returns CDR1 LNHNV and CDR2 YYDKDF (reference sequence). Losses at the gene ends were 6 bases for V and 3 bases for J; bases not matched to a gene: 1. The CDR3 is 14 amino acids. The CDR3 loop is CATRTSGVYNEQFF. The DNA of the CDR3 is TGTGCCACCAGGACTAGCGGGGTCTACAATGAGCAGTTCTTC.

The rearrangement uses TRBV4-1 and TRBJ2-3; D gene uncertain. The CDR3 contains 15 residues. The V gene lost 0 bases and the J gene lost 1 base, with 8 bases spanning the gap. CDR1 is MGHRA and CDR2 is YSYEKL in the germline V gene. The CDR3 sequence is CASSQDKSRTDTQYF. In nucleotides, the CDR3 is TGCGCCAGCAGCCAAGATAAAAGCCGCACAGATACGCAGTATTTT.

The CDR3 region is CAWAGGHGGYTF. DNA of the CDR3: TGTGCCTGGGCCGGGGGGCACGGCGGCTACACCTTC. This chain connects TRBV30 to TRBJ1-2; perhaps TRBD1 as D (6 bases). This CDR3 has 12 residues. Germline V lookup: CDR1 GTSNPN, CDR2 SVGIG (reference sequence). The V end was cut by 5 bases, the J end by 8 bases, with 15 bases between.

The chain couples TRBV27 to TRBJ1-6; D is uncertain. V lost 2 bases and J 0 bases, leaving 20 bases between the germline ends. CDR1 is MNHEY and CDR2 is SMNVEV in the germline V gene (reference sequence). There are 20 residues in the CDR3. CDR3 loop: CASSLTVSDFGGSYNSPLHF. The DNA for the CDR3 is TGTGCCAGCAGTTTAACAGTGTCCGATTTCGGTGGCTCCTATAATTCACCCCTCCACTTT.

The V call is TRBV2, the J call TRBJ1-4, with 7 bases matching TRBD1. Germline CDR1 and CDR2: SNHLY and FYNNEI. The trim removed 8 bases at V and 4 bases at J, leaving 7 bases unmatched. CDR3 size: 14 residues. CDR3 loop: CASLKTGYNEKLFF. CDR3 nucleotide sequence: TGTGCCAGCCTAAAGACAGGGTATAATGAAAAACTGTTTTTT.

This chain connects TRBV11-1 to TRBJ2-7; 8 bases line up with TRBD1. The V gene end was trimmed by 2 bases and the J gene end by 6 bases; junction bases not matched to a gene: 0. Germline V CDR1 and CDR2: SGHAT, FQDESV (reference sequence). The CDR3 is 12 residues long. CDR3: CASSLTGGEQYF. DNA for the CDR3: TGTGCCAGCAGCTTAACAGGGGGCGAGCAGTACTTC.

The chain is built from TRBV2 and TRBJ1-1; D is undetermined. The germline V and J ends were trimmed by 4 bases and 1 base, with 13 bases remaining between them. From germline, CDR1 is SNHLY and CDR2 FYNNEI. The CDR3 covers 15 residues. CDR3 sequence: CASSAEASGNTEAFF. CDR3 sequence (DNA): TGTGCCAGCAGTGCCGAAGCCTCCGGGAACACTGAAGCTTTCTTT.

The gene calls are TRBV6-5 and TRBJ2-2; D is unclear. V lost 6 bases and J lost 1, with 6 bases in between. The CDR3 loop spans 13 amino acids. Germline CDR1 reads MNHEY; CDR2 reads SVGAGI. The CDR3 here is CASSPWNTGELFF. Here the CDR3 DNA reads TGTGCCAGCAGCCCATGGAACACCGGGGAGCTGTTTTTT.